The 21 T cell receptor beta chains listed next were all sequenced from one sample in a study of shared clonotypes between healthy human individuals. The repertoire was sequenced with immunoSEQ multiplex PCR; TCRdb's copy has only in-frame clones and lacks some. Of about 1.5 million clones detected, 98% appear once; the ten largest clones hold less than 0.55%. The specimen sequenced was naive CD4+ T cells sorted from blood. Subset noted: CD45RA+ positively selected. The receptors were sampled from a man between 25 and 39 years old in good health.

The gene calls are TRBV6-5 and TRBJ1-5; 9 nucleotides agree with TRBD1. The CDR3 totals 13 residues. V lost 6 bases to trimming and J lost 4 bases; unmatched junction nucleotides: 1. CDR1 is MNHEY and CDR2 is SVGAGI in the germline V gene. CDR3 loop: CASRGQGNQPQHF. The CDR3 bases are TGTGCCAGCAGAGGACAGGGGAATCAGCCCCAGCATTTT.

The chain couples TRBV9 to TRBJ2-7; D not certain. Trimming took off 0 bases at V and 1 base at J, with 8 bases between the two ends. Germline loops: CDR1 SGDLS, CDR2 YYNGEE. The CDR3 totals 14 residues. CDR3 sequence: CASSVDHRSYEQYF. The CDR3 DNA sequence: TGTGCCAGCAGCGTAGATCACAGATCCTACGAGCAGTACTTC.

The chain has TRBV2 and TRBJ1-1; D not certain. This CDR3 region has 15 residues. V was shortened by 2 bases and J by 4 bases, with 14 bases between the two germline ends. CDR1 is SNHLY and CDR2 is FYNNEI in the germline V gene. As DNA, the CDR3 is TGTGCCAGCAGTGAACACGAATCTCCCCCCACTGAAGCTTTCTTT. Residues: CASSEHESPPTEAFF. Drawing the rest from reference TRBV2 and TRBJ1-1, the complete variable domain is EPEVTQTPSHQVTQMGQEVILRCVPISNHLYFYWYRQILGQKVEFLVSFYNNEISEKSEIFDDQFSVERPDGSNFTLKIRSTKLEDSAMYFCASSEHESPPTEAFFGQGTRLTVV.

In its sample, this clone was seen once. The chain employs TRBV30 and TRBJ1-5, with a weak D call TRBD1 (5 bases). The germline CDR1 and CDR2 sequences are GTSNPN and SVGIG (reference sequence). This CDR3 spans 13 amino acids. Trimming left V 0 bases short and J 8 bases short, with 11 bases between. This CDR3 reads CAWSVRQTEPQHF. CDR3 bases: TGTGCCTGGAGTGTAAGACAGACAGAGCCCCAGCATTTT.

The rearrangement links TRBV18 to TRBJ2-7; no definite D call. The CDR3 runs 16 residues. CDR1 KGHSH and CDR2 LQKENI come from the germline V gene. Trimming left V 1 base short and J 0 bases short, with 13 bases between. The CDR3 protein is CASSPLFRSSSYEQYF. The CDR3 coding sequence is TGTGCCAGCTCACCACTGTTCCGGTCGAGCTCCTACGAGCAGTACTTC.

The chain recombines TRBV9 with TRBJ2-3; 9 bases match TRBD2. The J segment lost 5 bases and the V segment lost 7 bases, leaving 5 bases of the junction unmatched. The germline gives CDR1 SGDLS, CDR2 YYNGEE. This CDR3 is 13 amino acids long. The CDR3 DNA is TGTGCCAGCGATAGCGGGAGCGTAGATACGCAGTATTTT. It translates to CASDSGSVDTQYF.

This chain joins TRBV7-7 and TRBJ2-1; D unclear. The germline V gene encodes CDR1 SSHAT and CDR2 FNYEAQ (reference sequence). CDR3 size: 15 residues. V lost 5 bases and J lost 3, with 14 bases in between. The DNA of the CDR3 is TGTGCCAGCAGCCACGGTTCCCCCAACTACAATGAGCAGTTCTTC. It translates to CASSHGSPNYNEQFF.

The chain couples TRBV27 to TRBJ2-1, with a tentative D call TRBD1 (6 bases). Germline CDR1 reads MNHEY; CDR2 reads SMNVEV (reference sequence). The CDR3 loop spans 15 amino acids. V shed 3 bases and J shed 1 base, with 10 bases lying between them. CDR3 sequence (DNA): TGTGCCAGCAGTTTGCGACAGGCGTCCTACAATGAGCAGTTCTTC. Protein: CASSLRQASYNEQFF.

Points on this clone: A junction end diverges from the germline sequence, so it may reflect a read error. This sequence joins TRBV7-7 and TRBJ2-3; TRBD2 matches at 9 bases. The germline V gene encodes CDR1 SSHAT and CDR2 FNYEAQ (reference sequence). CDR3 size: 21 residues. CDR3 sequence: CASSLVPLGGRALGGTDTQYF. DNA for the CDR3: TGTGCTAGCAGCTTAGTACCCCTCGGCGGGAGGGCCCTCGGTGGCACAGATACGCAGTATTTT.

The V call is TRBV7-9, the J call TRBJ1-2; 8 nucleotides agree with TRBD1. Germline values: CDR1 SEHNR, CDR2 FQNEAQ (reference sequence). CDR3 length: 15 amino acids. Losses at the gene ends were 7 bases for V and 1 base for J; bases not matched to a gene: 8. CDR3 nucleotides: TGTGCCAGCACCACCTTGACAGGGGTTAACTATGGCTACACCTTC. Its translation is CASTTLTGVNYGYTF.

This chain's CDR3 is CASSQDGIRYATLYGYTF. The CDR3 nucleotides read TGTGCCAGCAGCCAAGATGGCATACGCTACGCAACCCTCTATGGCTACACCTTC. The gene calls are TRBV14 and TRBJ1-2; D remains unclear. Trimming removed 0 bases at V and 4 bases at J, with 21 bases between. Germline V CDR1 and CDR2: SGHDN, FVKESK. The CDR3 length is 18 residues.

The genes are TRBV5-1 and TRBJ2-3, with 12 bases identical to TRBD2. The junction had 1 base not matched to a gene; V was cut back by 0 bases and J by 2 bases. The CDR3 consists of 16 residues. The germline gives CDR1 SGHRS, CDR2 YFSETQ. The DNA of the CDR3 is TGCGCCAGCAGCTTGGCTAGCGGGAGGGCCACAGATACGCAGTATTTT. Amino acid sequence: CASSLASGRATDTQYF. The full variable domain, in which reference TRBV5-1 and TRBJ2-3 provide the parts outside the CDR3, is KAGVTQTPRYLIKTRGQQVTLSCSPISGHRSVSWYQQTPGQGLQFLFEYFSETQRNKGNFPGRFSGRQFSNSRSEMNVSTLELGDSALYLCASSLASGRATDTQYFGPGTRLTVL.

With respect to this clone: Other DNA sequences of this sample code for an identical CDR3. This chain's CDR3 is CASSLAASYEQYF. DNA of the CDR3: TGCGCCAGCAGCTTGGCCGCGTCCTACGAGCAGTACTTC. The rearrangement uses TRBV5-1 and TRBJ2-7; no reliable D call. Deletions cut 0 bases from V and 1 base from J, with 5 bases between. The CDR3 spans 13 residues. The V gene's germline CDR1 is SGHRS and CDR2 YFSETQ.

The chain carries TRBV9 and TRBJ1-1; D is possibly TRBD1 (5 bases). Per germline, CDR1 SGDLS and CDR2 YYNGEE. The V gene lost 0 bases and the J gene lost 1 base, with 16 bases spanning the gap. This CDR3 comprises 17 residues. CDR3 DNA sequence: TGTGCCAGCAGCGTAGACCTATTGGGACGGGGGAACACTGAAGCTTTCTTT. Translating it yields CASSVDLLGRGNTEAFF.

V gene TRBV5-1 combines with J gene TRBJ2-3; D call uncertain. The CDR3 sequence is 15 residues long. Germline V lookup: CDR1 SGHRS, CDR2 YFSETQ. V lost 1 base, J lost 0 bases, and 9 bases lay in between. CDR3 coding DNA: TGCGCCAGCAGCTTGTCCTTACCTAGCACAGATACGCAGTATTTT. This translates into CASSLSLPSTDTQYF.

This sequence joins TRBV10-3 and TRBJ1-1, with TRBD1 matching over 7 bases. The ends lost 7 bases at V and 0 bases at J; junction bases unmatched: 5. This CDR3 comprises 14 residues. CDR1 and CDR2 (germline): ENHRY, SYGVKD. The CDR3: CAITPDRMNTEAFF. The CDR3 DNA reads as TGTGCCATCACTCCGGACAGGATGAACACTGAAGCTTTCTTT.

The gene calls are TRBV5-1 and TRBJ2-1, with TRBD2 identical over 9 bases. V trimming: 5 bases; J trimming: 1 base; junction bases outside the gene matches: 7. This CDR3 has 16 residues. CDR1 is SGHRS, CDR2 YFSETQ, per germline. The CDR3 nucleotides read TGCGCCAGCAGTGGGCTAGCGGGAAGGTCCTACAATGAGCAGTTCTTC. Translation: CASSGLAGRSYNEQFF.

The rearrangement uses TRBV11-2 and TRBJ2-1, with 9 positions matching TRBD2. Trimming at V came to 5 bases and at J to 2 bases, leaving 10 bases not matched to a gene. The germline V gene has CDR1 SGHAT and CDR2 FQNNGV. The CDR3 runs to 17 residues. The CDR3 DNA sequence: TGTGCCAGCAGCCCGCGGGCTAGCGGGACCACCTACAATGAGCAGTTCTTC. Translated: CASSPRASGTTYNEQFF.

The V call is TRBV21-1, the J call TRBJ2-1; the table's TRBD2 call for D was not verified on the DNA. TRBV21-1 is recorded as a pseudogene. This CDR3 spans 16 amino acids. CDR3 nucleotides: TGTGCCAGCAGCAAAGCGGGGCGGGAGGGCCGCAATGAGCAGTTCTTC. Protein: CASSKAGREGRNEQFF.

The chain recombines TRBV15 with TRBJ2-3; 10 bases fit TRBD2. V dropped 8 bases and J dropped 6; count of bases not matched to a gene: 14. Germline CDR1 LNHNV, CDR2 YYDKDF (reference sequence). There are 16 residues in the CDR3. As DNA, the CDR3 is TGTGCCACCTCGCAACGAGCGGGAGGGCCTTCGGATACGCAGTATTTT. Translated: CATSQRAGGPSDTQYF.

The CDR3 protein is CASSLVTTTTDTQYF. The CDR3 DNA sequence: TGTGCCAGCAGCTTAGTGACCACCACCACAGATACGCAGTATTTT. The chain uses TRBV7-2 and TRBJ2-3; D unclear. The CDR3 covers 15 residues. Looked up from germline, CDR1 is SGHTA and CDR2 is FQGNSA. V was clipped by 1 base and J by 2 bases, with 10 bases between them.